This T cell receptor beta chain was retrieved from a study of response to subunit inactivated influenza vaccine. Study-wide results and limits: After each seasonal influenza vaccination, few new T cells are recruited, the authors suggested.

One entry per CDR3 protein, called by TCRdb with MiXCR from the RT-PCR reads. The table includes 500,000 to 700,000 distinct CDR3 sequences, approximately 22% detected once. This clonotype turned up a few times. Its specificity is not known. These data were likewise used in another study, on T cells expressing NK-cell markers. That paper states: Beta-chain TCR cDNA was generated via 5'RACE template switching with UMIs. Among the eight sequenced donors, seven tested HCMV-seropositive and one tested seronegative. As a fraction of CD8+ T cells, dominant NKG2C+ clonotypes reached about 1.0-8% in six or seven donors. Leadership of the CD3+CD56-NKG2C+ fraction also belonged to these clonotypes in four donors.

This TCR was recovered from a man between 50 and 59 years old who received an inactivated influenza vaccine. Sequenced here: CD4+ T cells sorted from PBMCs, sampled approximately 12 days after vaccination.

In DNA form, the CDR3 reads TGTGCCAGCAGTTTAGGGACTAGCGGGGATGAGACCCAGTACTTC. Amino acids: CASSLGTSGDETQYF. The V call is TRBV12-3 or TRBV12-4, the J call TRBJ2-5; TRBD2 aligns across 12 bases. Trimming removed 1 base from V and 5 bases from J; junction bases left unmatched: 2. The CDR3 is made up of 15 amino acids.